A selection of T cell receptor beta chains follows, all from one sample in a study. TCRdb used MiXCR to reprocess the 5' RACE reads, holding one entry per CDR3 protein. The sample includes 9,500 to 15,000 distinct CDR3 sequences, roughly 51% of them seen just once. Sample: tumor-infiltrating Tregs sorted from the breast tumor. The source is a female donor with breast cancer. CDR3s include the opening cysteine and the closing phenylalanine or tryptophan. A D gene is named only where the DNA matches it firmly. Where a row states a size, it is once, few, many or the class of an expanded clone; other rows omit it.

>TRBD2|TRBJ2-1|NA|TRBV15
TGTGCCACCAGCAGAGACGGGGGGAACAATGAGCAGTTCTTC
CATSRDGGNNEQFF
>NA|TRBJ1-2|few|TRBV29-1
TGCAGCGTTGGTGGCTACACCTTC
CSVGGYTF
>NA|TRBJ2-1|NA|TRBV20-1
TGCAGTGCTCATAACGCTTTCCCTGAGCAGTTCTTC
CSAHNAFPEQFF
>TRBD1|TRBJ2-2|NA|TRBV4-3
TGTGCCAGCAGTCCCGGGACAGAGATGGCCGGGGAGCTGTTTTTT
CASSPGTEMAGELFF
>NA|TRBJ1-5|NA|TRBV20-1
TGCAGTGCTTGCCCCCCCGAAGGGTGCAATCAGCCCCAGCATTTT
CSACPPEGCNQPQHF
>NA|TRBJ2-6|NA|TRBV5-1
TGCGCCAGCAGCTTTCGCTTCTCTGGGGCCAACGTCCTGACTTTC
CASSFRFSGANVLTF
>NA|TRBJ1-2|NA|TRBV28
TGTGCCAGCAGCCTCGATGAGAATTATGGCTACACCTTC
CASSLDENYGYTF
>NA|TRBJ1-1|NA|TRBV6-5
TGTGCCAGCTGCCGTATGGGGAACACTGAAGCTTTCTTT
CASCRMGNTEAFF
>NA|TRBJ1-2|NA|TRBV13
TGTGCCAGCAGCTTAGGCGGGCGCGCTAACTATGGCTACACCTTC
CASSLGGRANYGYTF
>NA|TRBJ1-1|NA|TRBV12-3/TRBV12-4
TGTGCCAGCAGTTTAGTGGTGGATCCCTCAGCTTTCTTT
CASSLVVDPSAFF
>TRBD1|TRBJ2-7|NA|TRBV6-1
TGTGCCAGCAGTGAGCCGGGACAGATATCCTACGAGCAGTACTTC
CASSEPGQISYEQYF
>TRBD2|TRBJ2-7|few|TRBV5-4
TGTGCCAGCAGCTTGGGAAGCGGGAGGGCCTACGAGCAGTACTTC
CASSLGSGRAYEQYF
>TRBD2|TRBJ2-1|NA|TRBV7-2
TGTGCCAGCAGCTTAGATCCGACTAGCCCGGACAATGAGCAGTTCTTC
CASSLDPTSPDNEQFF
>TRBD1|TRBJ2-3|medium-sized|TRBV6-1
TGTGCCAGCAGTTGGGACAGCCAGAGCACAGATACGCAGTATTTT
CASSWDSQSTDTQYF
>TRBD1|TRBJ1-6|few|TRBV10-3
TGTGCCATCAGTGAGTCCGGGACAGGCAATTCACCCCTCCACTTT
CAISESGTGNSPLHF
>NA|TRBJ2-1|NA|TRBV6-2/TRBV6-3
TGTGCCAGCAGAGGGACAATGGTCCAGTTCTTC
CASRGTMVQFF
>TRBD1|TRBJ2-3|once|TRBV5-1
TGCGCCAGCAGCCTAAGGGACAGTTCAAGAGATACGCAGTATTTT
CASSLRDSSRDTQYF
>NA|TRBJ2-4|few|TRBV20-1
TGCAGTGCTAGGGATCAGGGAGGAAACATTCAGTACTTC
CSARDQGGNIQYF
>TRBD1|TRBJ1-1|few|TRBV6-2/TRBV6-3
TGTGCCACCAAAAGGGGACAGGGCGACACGGCTTTCTTT
CATKRGQGDTAFF
>NA|TRBJ2-3|NA|TRBV7-2
TGTGCCAGCAGTAGAGTCCTCTTTCCAGATACGCAGTATTTT
CASSRVLFPDTQYF
>NA|TRBJ1-1|few|TRBV3-1
TGTGCCAGCAGCCAAGCTATGGCTGAAGCTTTCTTT
CASSQAMAEAFF
>TRBD1|TRBJ1-5|few|TRBV5-1
TGCGCCAGCAGCTTTCAGGGGGATCAGCCCCAGCATTTT
CASSFQGDQPQHF